The rows below give T cell receptor beta chains drawn from one sample of a study of cytomegalovirus exposure and HLA in healthy donors. Some clones are missing from TCRdb's copy, which holds only in-frame ones; the method was immunoSEQ multiplex PCR. Of about 140,000 clones in the sample, 66% are singletons; the top ten hold approximately 6.5%. The sample comprised PBMCs. The receptors here all came from a woman aged 55-70 years in good health and CMV-seronegative. Each CDR3 is given with its conserved first and last residue. D genes are given only for firm matches. Not every row has a clone size; where given, it reads once, few, many or a size class.

abundance	d_gene	v_gene	j_gene	CDR3nt	CDR3aa
-	-	TRBV5-1	TRBJ1-2	TGCGCCAGCAGCTCGGACGGGGGGTCCTATGGCTACACCTTC	CASSSDGGSYGYTF
-	-	TRBV5-4	TRBJ1-2	TGTGCCAGCACCGGGGGAAAACTCAGACAGTTTAACTATGGCTACACCTTC	CASTGGKLRQFNYGYTF
-	-	TRBV5-6	TRBJ2-7	TGTGCCAGCAGCTTCCGGGATGTCGTCTACGAGCAGTACTTC	CASSFRDVVYEQYF
few	-	TRBV6-5	TRBJ2-3	TGTGCCAGCAGCCTCTGGGGGGGGGCGACAGATACGCAGTATTTT	CASSLWGGATDTQYF
-	TRBD1	TRBV14	TRBJ2-7	TGTGCCAGCAGCCAAGACTATGTGGGTGAGGGGGCCCTCTCCTACGAGCAGTACTTC	CASSQDYVGEGALSYEQYF
once	-	TRBV7-9	TRBJ2-1	TGTGCCAGCAGCTTAGGGACGGGCGGGACCTACAATGAGCAGTTCTTC	CASSLGTGGTYNEQFF
-	-	TRBV7-8	TRBJ2-1	TGTGCCAGCAGCGTCGCGCTAGGGAGCTCCTACAATGAGCAGTTCTTC	CASSVALGSSYNEQFF
-	TRBD1	TRBV14	TRBJ2-3	TGTGCCAGCAGCCTCCGGACAGGGGGGAACACAGATACGCAGTATTTT	CASSLRTGGNTDTQYF
few	-	TRBV9	TRBJ2-5	TGTGCCAGCAGCGTATCCGCGGGGACGTTCCAAGAGACCCAGTACTTC	CASSVSAGTFQETQYF
-	-	TRBV7-2	TRBJ2-2	TGTGCCAGCAGCCCTCACAGGGTCGGGGAGCTGTTTTTT	CASSPHRVGELFF
-	TRBD1	TRBV11-2	TRBJ2-6	TGTGCCAGCAGCCCAAGGACAGGGTGGTCTGGGGCCAACGTCCTGACTTTC	CASSPRTGWSGANVLTF
few	TRBD1	TRBV10-3	TRBJ1-6	TGTGCCATCACAAAGGACAGGGCTTCACCCCTCCACTTT	CAITKDRASPLHF
few	TRBD1	TRBV5-1	TRBJ2-7	TGTGCCAGCAGCCCTACAGGGGGCCCCTACGAGCAGTACTTC	CASSPTGGPYEQYF
few	-	TRBV6-5	TRBJ1-1	TGTGCCAGCAGTTACTCGTCAGGGAGGACTGAAGCTTTCTTT	CASSYSSGRTEAFF